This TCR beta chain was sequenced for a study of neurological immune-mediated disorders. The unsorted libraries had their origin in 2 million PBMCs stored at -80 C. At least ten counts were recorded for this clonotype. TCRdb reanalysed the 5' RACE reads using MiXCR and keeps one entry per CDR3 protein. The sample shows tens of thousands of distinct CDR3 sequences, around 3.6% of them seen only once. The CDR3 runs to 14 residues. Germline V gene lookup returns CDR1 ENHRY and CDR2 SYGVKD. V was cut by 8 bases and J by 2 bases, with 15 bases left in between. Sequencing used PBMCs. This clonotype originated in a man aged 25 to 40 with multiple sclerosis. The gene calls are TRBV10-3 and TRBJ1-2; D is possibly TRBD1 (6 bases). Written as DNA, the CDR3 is TGTGCCATCTCGGAACAGGGATCAAACTATGGCTACACCTTC. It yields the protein CAISEQGSNYGYTF.